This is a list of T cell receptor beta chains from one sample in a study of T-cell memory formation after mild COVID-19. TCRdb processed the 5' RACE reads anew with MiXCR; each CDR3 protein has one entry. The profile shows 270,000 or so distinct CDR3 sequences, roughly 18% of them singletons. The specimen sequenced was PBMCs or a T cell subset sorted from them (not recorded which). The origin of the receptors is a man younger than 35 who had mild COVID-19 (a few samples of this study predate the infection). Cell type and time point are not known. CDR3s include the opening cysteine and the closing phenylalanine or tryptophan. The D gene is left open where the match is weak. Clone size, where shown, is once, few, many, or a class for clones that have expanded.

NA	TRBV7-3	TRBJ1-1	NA	TGTGCCAGCAGCTTACAGATGAACACTGAAGCTTTCTTT	CASSLQMNTEAFF
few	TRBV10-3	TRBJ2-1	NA	TGTGCCATCAGTGGGGAGATGGGGGGTGATGAGCAGTTCTTC	CAISGEMGGDEQFF
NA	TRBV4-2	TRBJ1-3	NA	TGTGCCAGCAGCCAAGGGCGGGGCTACGGAAACACCATATATTTT	CASSQGRGYGNTIYF
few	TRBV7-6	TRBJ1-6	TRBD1	TGTGCCAGCAGCCCAGGACAGGGGGCCTTTGGTTCACCCCTCCACTTT	CASSPGQGAFGSPLHF
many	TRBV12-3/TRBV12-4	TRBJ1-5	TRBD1	TGTGCCAGCAGTCCCCAGGGGGGGCCCCAGCATTTT	CASSPQGGPQHF
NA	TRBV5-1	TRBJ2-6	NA	TGCGCCAGCAGCTTGAGACAGGTCTCTGGGGCCAACGTCCTGACTTTC	CASSLRQVSGANVLTF
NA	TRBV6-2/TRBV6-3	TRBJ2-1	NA	TGTGCCAGCAGAGCCGCCGCCGCTCGGGATGAGCAGTTCTTC	CASRAAAARDEQFF
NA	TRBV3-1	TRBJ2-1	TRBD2	TGTGCCAGCAGCCAAGGGGCCACTAGCGGGGGATCGGAGCAGTTCTTC	CASSQGATSGGSEQFF
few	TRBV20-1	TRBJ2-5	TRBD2	TGCAGTGCGAGCGCTCCTAGCGGGGGGCTGAGGCGGACCCAGTACTTC	CSASAPSGGLRRTQYF
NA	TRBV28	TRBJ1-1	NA	TGTGCCAGCAGAATTATGACAGAGCAGCCTTTCTTT	CASRIMTEQPFF
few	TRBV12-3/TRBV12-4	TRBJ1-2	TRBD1	TGTGCCAGCAGAGAGACAGGGATGGGTGGCTACACCTTC	CASRETGMGGYTF
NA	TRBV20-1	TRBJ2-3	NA	TGCAGTGCTAGAGATTCAGGGGGCACAGATACGCAGTATTTT	CSARDSGGTDTQYF
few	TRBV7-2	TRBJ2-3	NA	TGTGCCAGCAGCCCCCGACGGAGCACAGATACGCAGTATTTT	CASSPRRSTDTQYF
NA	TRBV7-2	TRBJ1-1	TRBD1	TGTGCCAGCAGCTTAGCCATTATGACAGGGATGAACACTGAAGCTTTCTTT	CASSLAIMTGMNTEAFF
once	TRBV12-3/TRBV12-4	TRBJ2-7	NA	TGTGCCAGCAGTCCCCCCACAGACAGCTACGAGCAGTACTTC	CASSPPTDSYEQYF
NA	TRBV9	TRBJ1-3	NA	TGTGCCAGCAGCCCATTCGAGGGGAGCTCTGGAAACACCATATATTTT	CASSPFEGSSGNTIYF
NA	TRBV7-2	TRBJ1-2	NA	TGTGCCAGCAGCTTACAGGGGCCCTATGGCTACACCTTC	CASSLQGPYGYTF
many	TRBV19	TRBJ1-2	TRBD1	TGTGCCAGTAGAGCCCCGGGACAGAACTATGGCTACACCTTC	CASRAPGQNYGYTF
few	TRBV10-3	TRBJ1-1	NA	TGTGCCATCAGTGATAAGGGAGGAGCCGGGCGAGGAAAAACTGAAGCTTTCTTT	CAISDKGGAGRGKTEAFF
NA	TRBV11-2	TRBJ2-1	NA	TGTGCCAGCAGGCTTGACGGGGGACACGGCGAGCAGTTCTTC	CASRLDGGHGEQFF